This TCR beta chain originates from a study of CD8+CD57+ T cells in acquired aplastic anemia. In patients chosen for sequencing, flow cytometry had shown CD8+CD57+ cell expansion. Every one of the patients had aplastic anemia (severe, acquired). Many counts were recorded for this clonotype. Its antigen is not known. Notes on the study in general: Comparison of patients with controls identified around 31 shared CD8+ CDR3 sequences. Patients and controls had CD8+ Simpson's diversity values that were not significantly distinct.

This CDR3 region has 14 residues. The germline V gene encodes CDR1 SGHDT and CDR2 YYEEEE. The V gene lost 6 bases and the J gene lost 5 bases, with 17 bases spanning the gap. Using genomic DNA as the template, TCR beta VDJ and CDR3 profiling was carried out. TCRdb processed the reads anew with MiXCR; each CDR3 protein has one entry. The sample lists around 170,000 distinct CDR3 sequences; under 55% were seen once. The chain uses TRBV5-6 and TRBJ1-2; D perhaps matches TRBD1 (6 bases). Sequencing was carried out using sorted CD4+, CD8+, or CD8+CD57+ T cells (not recorded which) from PBMCs. The source is a human donor with aplastic anemia. The CDR3 sequence is CASTLLRGWYGYTF. CDR3 in DNA: TGTGCCAGCACTCTACTCAGGGGCTGGTATGGCTACACCTTC.